The 20 T cell receptor beta chains in this list originate from one sample, sequenced in a study of OX40 agonist ivuxolimab in advanced cancers. The table came from immunoSEQ multiplex PCR; TCRdb's copy has only in-frame clones and leaves some out. Found here are tens of thousands of clones, more than 65% of them singletons; the top ten hold 4.6%. The sample consisted of CD4+ or CD8+ T cells sorted from blood, taken in a trial of the OX40 agonist ivuxolimab. The receptors come from an adult with an advanced solid tumor such as melanoma, head and neck, liver or kidney cancer.

This sequence joins TRBV19 and TRBJ1-6, with D hard to call. The CDR3 extends over 15 amino acids. Per the germline V gene, CDR1 is LNHDA and CDR2 is SQIVND (reference sequence). The ends were cut back, 8 bases at V and 0 bases at J, with 11 bases in the middle. The CDR3, as DNA: TGTGCCAGTGCCCTTAAGGACTCCTATAATTCACCCCTCCACTTT. Its protein is CASALKDSYNSPLHF.

This sequence joins TRBV4-1 and TRBJ1-2; D is undetermined. V gave up 1 base and J gave up 2 bases, with 14 bases separating them. The length of the CDR3 is 16 residues. Germline CDR1 is MGHRA and CDR2 is YSYEKL. The CDR3 sequence is CASSQVHQNPNYGYTF. CDR3 in DNA: TGCGCCAGCAGCCAAGTCCACCAGAACCCAAACTATGGCTACACCTTC.

The chain uses TRBV11-2 and TRBJ1-6; TRBD1 matches 7 bases. Germline assignment: CDR1 SGHAT and CDR2 FQNNGV. This CDR3 contains 14 residues. J lost 6 bases, V lost 2 bases, and 1 base had no gene match. The CDR3 loop reads CASSLSGGNSPLHF. The DNA of the CDR3 is TGTGCCAGCAGCTTATCAGGGGGTAATTCACCCCTCCACTTT. Full variable domain (rest looked up from reference TRBV11-2 and TRBJ1-6): EAGVAQSPRYKIIEKRQSVAFWCNPISGHATLYWYQQILGQGPKLLIQFQNNGVVDDSQLPKDRFSAERLKGVDSTLKIQPAKLEDSAVYLCASSLSGGNSPLHFGNGTRLTVT.

The sample holds one count of this clone. The genes are TRBV4-3 and TRBJ2-7; TRBD2 matches 9 bases. This CDR3 has 16 amino acids. Germline assignment: CDR1 LGHNA and CDR2 YSLEER. J gave up 2 bases and V 0 bases, and 5 bases lay outside the gene matches. CDR3 in DNA: TGCGCCAGCAGCCAAGATTTTCTAGCGGGGACCTACGAGCAGTACTTC. Translated, it gives CASSQDFLAGTYEQYF.

The chain employs TRBV7-9 and TRBJ2-1; a possible D gene is TRBD2 (5 bases). The CDR3 is 14 amino acids. CDR1 is SEHNR and CDR2 is FQNEAQ in the germline V gene (reference sequence). The ends were cut back, 6 bases at V and 5 bases at J, with 14 bases in the middle. CDR3 loop: CASRSGSRDNEQFF. Written as DNA, the CDR3 is TGTGCCAGCAGATCGGGGTCGAGGGACAATGAGCAGTTCTTC.

V gene TRBV4-1 combines with J gene TRBJ1-5, with 7 bases that match TRBD1. The CDR3 is 16 residues long. Germline loops: CDR1 MGHRA, CDR2 YSYEKL. Trimming took 4 bases from V and 6 from J; bases not matched to a gene: 12. DNA of the CDR3: TGCGCCAGCAGCCTGAATGGAGGGGGCATAAGTCAGCCCCAGCATTTT. As protein: CASSLNGGGISQPQHF.

The V and J genes are TRBV2 and TRBJ1-5; D possibly corresponds to TRBD1 (6 bases). The length of the CDR3 is 14 residues. Per the germline V gene, CDR1 is SNHLY and CDR2 is FYNNEI. Trimming removed 2 bases at V and 5 bases at J, with 10 bases between. CDR3 nucleotide sequence: TGTGCCAGCAGTGAACAGGGGTCCGATCAGCCCCAGCATTTT. Translating it yields CASSEQGSDQPQHF.

This clone was recorded once. The chain has TRBV19 and TRBJ2-5, with D maybe TRBD1 (6 bases). The germline V and J ends were trimmed by 8 bases and 2 bases, with 21 bases remaining between them. Per the germline V gene, CDR1 is LNHDA and CDR2 is SQIVND (reference sequence). The CDR3 is 16 amino acids. As DNA, the CDR3 is TGTGCCAGTCGTACGTCGGCAGGGGCGGCTCAAGAGACCCAGTACTTC. Translation gives CASRTSAGAAQETQYF.

This clone came up once. The chain uses TRBV6-5 and TRBJ1-5, with D possibly TRBD1 on 5 matching bases. This CDR3 has 15 amino acids. Germline CDR1 reads MNHEY; CDR2 reads SVGAGI. Trimming shortened V by 6 bases and J by 2 bases, and 14 bases separated the two germline ends. CDR3 nucleotide sequence: TGTGCCAGCAGGGTCGGGGACGACCGCAATCAGCCCCAGCATTTT. Translated: CASRVGDDRNQPQHF.

V and J are TRBV2 and TRBJ2-1; 14 bases align to TRBD2. Trimming at V came to 8 bases and at J to 12 bases, leaving 12 bases not matched to a gene. CDR1 SNHLY and CDR2 FYNNEI come from the germline V gene. The CDR3 contains 15 residues. CDR3 DNA sequence: TGTGCCAGCGCGGCGGGACTAGCGGGGGCCCAGGGGCAGTTCTTC. The encoded protein is CASAAGLAGAQGQFF.

The rearrangement links TRBV6-5 to TRBJ1-6, with D unresolved. In germline, CDR1 is MNHEY, CDR2 SVGAGI. The CDR3 is 14 amino acids. The ends were cut back, 4 bases at V and 7 bases at J, with 11 bases in the middle. CDR3 amino acids: CASSFTDGNSPLHF. DNA for the CDR3: TGTGCCAGCAGTTTCACGGACGGCAATTCACCCCTCCACTTT.

The CDR3 DNA follows: TGTGCCAGCAGTTTATCGACAGGAGGTGTTCCTGAAGCTTTCTTT. It translates to CASSLSTGGVPEAFF. The chain carries TRBV27 and TRBJ1-1; possibly TRBD1 for D (6 bases). V was cut by 0 bases and J by 6 bases, with 14 bases left in between. The CDR3 consists of 15 residues. Germline V gives CDR1 MNHEY, CDR2 SMNVEV (reference sequence).

The gene calls are TRBV11-2 and TRBJ1-2; D call uncertain. V was shortened by 5 bases and J by 4 bases, with 14 bases between the two germline ends. This CDR3 region has 14 residues. Germline V gives CDR1 SGHAT, CDR2 FQNNGV. CDR3 nucleotide sequence: TGTGCCAGCAGCCCATCCTTGACCTCCTATGGCTACACCTTC. This translates into CASSPSLTSYGYTF. The full variable domain, in which reference TRBV11-2 and TRBJ1-2 provide the parts outside the CDR3, is EAGVAQSPRYKIIEKRQSVAFWCNPISGHATLYWYQQILGQGPKLLIQFQNNGVVDDSQLPKDRFSAERLKGVDSTLKIQPAKLEDSAVYLCASSPSLTSYGYTFGSGTRLTVV.

Of note for this clone: In the same sample, other DNA sequences code for this CDR3. This chain uses TRBV5-1 with TRBJ1-5, with D possibly matching TRBD1 (6 bases). Germline CDR1 and CDR2: SGHRS and YFSETQ. This CDR3 is built from 15 residues. V shed 4 bases and J shed 4 bases, with 15 bases lying between them. CDR3 sequence (DNA): TGCGCCAGCAGCGCCTCCGGGGGGCGAAATCAGCCCCAGCATTTT. Translation gives CASSASGGRNQPQHF.

This sequence joins TRBV7-3 and TRBJ1-2; no firm D call. Per germline, CDR1 SGHTA and CDR2 FQGTGA. This CDR3 region has 11 residues. V was shortened by 4 bases and J by 8 bases, with 8 bases between the two germline ends. The CDR3 protein is CASSSREGYTF. CDR3 sequence (DNA): TGTGCCAGCAGCTCGAGGGAAGGCTACACCTTC.

In its sample, this clone was seen once. This chain links TRBV4-1 with TRBJ1-4; D remains unclear. The ends were cut back, 0 bases at V and 0 bases at J, with 8 bases in the middle. The germline gives CDR1 MGHRA, CDR2 YSYEKL. The CDR3 loop spans 16 amino acids. In DNA, the CDR3 is TGCGCCAGCAGCCAAGAATACGGTGCAACTAATGAAAAACTGTTTTTT. It codes for CASSQEYGATNEKLFF.

The rearrangement links TRBV11-3 to TRBJ1-3; the D gene is possibly TRBD1 (5 bases). There are 16 residues in the CDR3. Germline V gene data show CDR1 as SGHNT and CDR2 as YENEEA. V was shortened by 3 bases and J by 4 bases, with 16 bases between the two germline ends. The CDR3 DNA is TGTGCCAGCAGCTTGGGAAGCCGGGGGTTCGGAAACACCATATATTTT. It yields the protein CASSLGSRGFGNTIYF. The full variable domain, in which reference TRBV11-3 and TRBJ1-3 provide the parts outside the CDR3, is EAGVVQSPRYKIIEKKQPVAFWCNPISGHNTLYWYLQNLGQGPELLIRYENEEAVDDSQLPKDRFSAERLKGVDSTLKIQPAELGDSAVYLCASSLGSRGFGNTIYFGEGSWLTVV.

This rearrangement joins TRBV7-2 to TRBJ2-2; D tentatively reads TRBD1 or TRBD2 (6 bases each). The CDR3 extends over 15 amino acids. CDR1 is SGHTA and CDR2 is FQGNSA in the germline V gene. V was cut by 5 bases and J by 7 bases, with 17 bases left in between. The DNA for the CDR3 is TGTGCCAGCAGCCTACTAGGGGGGAGGAGCGGGGAGCTGTTTTTT. Residues: CASSLLGGRSGELFF.

This chain links TRBV5-1 with TRBJ2-7; TRBD1 matches at 8 bases. V was pared by 6 bases and J by 2 bases, with 4 bases of the junction left unmatched. CDR3 size: 13 residues. Germline CDR1 reads SGHRS; CDR2 reads YFSETQ. CDR3 nucleotides: TGCGCCAGCACACGGACAGGGCCCTACGAGCAGTACTTC. It codes for CASTRTGPYEQYF.

The chain has TRBV7-3 and TRBJ1-1, with 12 positions matching TRBD1. Germline V gene data show CDR1 as SGHTA and CDR2 as FQGTGA. V lost 5 bases to trimming and J lost 8 bases; unmatched junction nucleotides: 3. This CDR3 is built from 13 residues. The CDR3 loop reads CASSTGTGGEAFF. The CDR3 DNA follows: TGTGCCAGCAGCACAGGGACAGGGGGCGAAGCTTTCTTT.